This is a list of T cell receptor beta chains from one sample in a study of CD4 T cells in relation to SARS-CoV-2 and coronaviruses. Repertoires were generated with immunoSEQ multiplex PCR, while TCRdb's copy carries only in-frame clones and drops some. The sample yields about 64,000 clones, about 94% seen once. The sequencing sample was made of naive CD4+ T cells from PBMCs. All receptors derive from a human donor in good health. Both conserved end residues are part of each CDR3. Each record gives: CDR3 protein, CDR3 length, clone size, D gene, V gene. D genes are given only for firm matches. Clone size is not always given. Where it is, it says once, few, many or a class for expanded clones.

CDR3: CASSARGQGGLFF
length: 13
size: -
D: TRBD1
V: TRBV7-9

CDR3: CASSTGSYEQFF
length: 12
size: -
D: -
V: TRBV28

CDR3: CASTWGNQPQHF
length: 12
size: once
D: -
V: TRBV28

CDR3: CASSWTGTHEPNEQFF
length: 16
size: -
D: -
V: TRBV5-5

CDR3: CASRGSPREQFF
length: 12
size: -
D: -
V: TRBV28

CDR3: CASSESGQSTDTQYF
length: 15
size: once
D: TRBD1
V: TRBV6-1

CDR3: CASSELGGRGELFF
length: 14
size: -
D: -
V: TRBV2

CDR3: CATSAPARGETQYF
length: 14
size: -
D: -
V: TRBV24-1

CDR3: CASSLKYLAKNIQYF
length: 15
size: -
D: -
V: TRBV18

CDR3: CSARDQRGVFF
length: 11
size: -
D: -
V: TRBV20-1

CDR3: CASSPGTILSGNTIYF
length: 16
size: -
D: -
V: TRBV5-1

CDR3: CASSLVAGPGDIQYF
length: 15
size: -
D: TRBD2
V: TRBV27

CDR3: CASSQDKGLPEKLFF
length: 15
size: -
D: -
V: TRBV14